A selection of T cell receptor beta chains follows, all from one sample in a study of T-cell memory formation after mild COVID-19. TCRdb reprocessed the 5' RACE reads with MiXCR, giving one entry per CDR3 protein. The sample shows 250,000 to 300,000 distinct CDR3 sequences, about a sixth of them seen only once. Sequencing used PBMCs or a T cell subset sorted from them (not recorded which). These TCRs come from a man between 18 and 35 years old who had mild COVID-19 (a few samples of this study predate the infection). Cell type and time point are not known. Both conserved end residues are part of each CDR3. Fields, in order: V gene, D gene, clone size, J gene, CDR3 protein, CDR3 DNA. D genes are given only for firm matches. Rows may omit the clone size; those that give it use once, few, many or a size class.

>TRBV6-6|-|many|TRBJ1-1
CASSAQGTTEAFF
TGTGCCAGCAGTGCTCAAGGGACGACTGAAGCTTTCTTT
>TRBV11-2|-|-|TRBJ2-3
CGSGYTDTQYF
TGTGGATCGGGGTACACAGATACGCAGTATTTT
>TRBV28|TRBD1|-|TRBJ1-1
CASRLTTGITEAFF
TGTGCCAGCAGGCTTACGACAGGGATCACTGAAGCTTTCTTT
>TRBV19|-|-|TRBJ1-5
CASSSTEYSNQPQHF
TGTGCCAGTAGCTCGACAGAGTATAGCAATCAGCCCCAGCATTTT
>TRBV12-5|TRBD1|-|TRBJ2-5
CASGTGQETQYF
TGTGCTAGTGGGACAGGGCAAGAGACCCAGTACTTC
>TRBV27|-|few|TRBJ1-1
CASLGGEGVNTEAFF
TGTGCCAGCCTAGGGGGAGAAGGGGTGAACACTGAAGCTTTCTTT
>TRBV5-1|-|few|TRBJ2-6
CASSATASGANVLTF
TGCGCCAGCAGCGCAACAGCCTCTGGGGCCAACGTCCTGACTTTC
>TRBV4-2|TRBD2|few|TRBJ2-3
CASSRRLAGGGDTQYF
TGTGCCAGCAGCCGCCGGCTAGCGGGGGGGGGCGATACGCAGTATTTT
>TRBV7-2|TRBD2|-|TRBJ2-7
CASGPTSGTYEQYF
TGTGCCAGCGGGCCGACTAGCGGGACCTACGAGCAGTACTTC
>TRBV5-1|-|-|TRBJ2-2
CASSNSATGELFF
TGCGCCAGCAGCAATAGTGCGACCGGGGAGCTGTTTTTT
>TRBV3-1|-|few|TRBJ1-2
CASSQRRQRPYGYTF
TGTGCCAGCAGCCAAAGAAGGCAGCGACCTTACGGCTACACCTTC
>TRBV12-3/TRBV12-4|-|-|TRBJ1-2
CASSFGVTGYTF
TGTGCCAGCAGTTTCGGGGTGACTGGCTACACCTTC
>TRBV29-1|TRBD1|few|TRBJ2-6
CSVAIGGVSGANVLTF
TGCAGCGTTGCGATAGGGGGCGTCTCTGGGGCCAACGTCCTGACTTTC
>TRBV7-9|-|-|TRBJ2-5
CASSLGGGGGQETQYF
TGTGCCAGCAGCCTAGGTGGAGGGGGAGGGCAAGAGACCCAGTACTTC
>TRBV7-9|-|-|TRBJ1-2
CASSAWEGDEGYTF
TGTGCCAGCAGCGCCTGGGAGGGGGACGAAGGCTACACCTTC
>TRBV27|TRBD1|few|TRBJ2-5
CASSSGTGIVTQYF
TGTGCCAGCAGTTCCGGGACAGGGATCGTGACCCAGTACTTC
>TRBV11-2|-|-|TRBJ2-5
CASSLFFRAQETQYF
TGTGCCAGCAGCTTATTCTTCCGGGCCCAAGAGACCCAGTACTTC
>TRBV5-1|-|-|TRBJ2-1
CASSSFGTAMNEQFF
TGCGCCAGCAGCTCATTCGGGACCGCCATGAATGAGCAGTTCTTC
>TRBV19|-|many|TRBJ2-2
CASSPGPTTGELFF
TGTGCCAGTAGTCCGGGACCCACCACCGGGGAGCTGTTTTTT
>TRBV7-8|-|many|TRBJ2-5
CASSLPRQDSQYF
TGTGCCAGCAGCTTACCCCGACAGGACTCCCAGTACTTC
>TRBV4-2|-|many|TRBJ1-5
CASSQVESGNQPQHF
TGTGCCAGCAGCCAAGTTGAGTCAGGCAATCAGCCCCAGCATTTT
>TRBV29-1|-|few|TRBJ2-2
CSTNRVDTGELFF
TGCAGCACTAACAGGGTAGACACCGGGGAGCTGTTTTTT
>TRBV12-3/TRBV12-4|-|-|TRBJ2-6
CASSLALVGAGANVLTF
TGTGCCAGCAGTTTAGCGCTCGTAGGGGCTGGGGCCAACGTCCTGACTTTC
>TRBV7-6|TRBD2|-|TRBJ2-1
CASSLLLAGATYNEQFF
TGTGCCAGCAGCTTGTTACTAGCGGGGGCCACCTACAATGAGCAGTTCTTC
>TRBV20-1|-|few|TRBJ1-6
CSARGFGHNSPLHF
TGCAGTGCTAGGGGGTTTGGCCATAATTCACCCCTCCACTTT
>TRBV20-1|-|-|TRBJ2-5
CSARGGSTQYF
TGCAGTGCTAGAGGGGGCTCGACCCAGTACTTC
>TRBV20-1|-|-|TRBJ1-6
CSASPGGGGSPLHF
TGCAGTGCTAGTCCCGGGGGCGGCGGTTCACCCCTCCACTTT
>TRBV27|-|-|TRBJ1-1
CASSLGSRSTEAFF
TGTGCCAGCAGTTTAGGCTCGAGGAGCACTGAAGCTTTCTTT
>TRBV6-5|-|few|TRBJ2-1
CASSYLAGYNEQFF
TGTGCCAGCAGTTACTTGGCGGGCTACAATGAGCAGTTCTTC
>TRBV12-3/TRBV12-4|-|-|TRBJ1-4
CASSDPRVLGEKLFF
TGTGCCAGCAGCGACCCGAGGGTCTTGGGTGAAAAACTGTTTTTT
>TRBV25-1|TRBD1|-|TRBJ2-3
CASSGTRTGGSMDLPPQYF
TGTGCCAGCAGTGGGACCCGGACAGGGGGTTCGATGGACCTCCCGCCGCAGTATTTT
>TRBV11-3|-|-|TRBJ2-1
CASSPRGAPEEQFF
TGTGCCAGCAGCCCTCGGGGGGCCCCAGAAGAGCAGTTCTTC
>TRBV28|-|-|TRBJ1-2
CASSFYNRGSNYGYTF
TGTGCCAGCAGTTTTTACAACCGAGGTTCTAACTATGGCTACACCTTC